This T cell receptor beta chain was found in a study of response to subunit inactivated influenza vaccine. Study findings and constraints: The authors suggested that few new T cells are recruited per seasonal influenza vaccination.

This clonotype was observed a handful of times. The antigen remains undetermined. TCRdb fed the RT-PCR reads into MiXCR, producing one record per CDR3 protein. In the table there are 500,000 to 750,000 distinct CDR3 sequences, approximately 15% of which are singletons. This sequence originates from a man aged 45 to 65 who received an inactivated influenza vaccine. Sequencing used PBMCs from blood, obtained approximately 12 days after vaccination.

Written as DNA, the CDR3 is TGTGCCATCAGTGATTTAGCGAGCCCACAAGGTGGGGAGCTGTTTTTT. Translation gives CAISDLASPQGGELFF. The rearrangement links TRBV10-3 to TRBJ2-2; TRBD2 is a possible D gene (5 bases). Germline CDR1 reads ENHRY; CDR2 reads SYGVKD. This CDR3 spans 16 amino acids. V shed 3 bases and J shed 8 bases, with 19 bases lying between them.